The entry that follows covers one T cell receptor (beta chain) sequence. Its specificity is not known. Clones were read by immunoSEQ multiplex PCR, and TCRdb kept only the in-frame ones, dropping some. The sample contains over 100,000 clones, 90% to 95% of which appear only once. The entry originates in a study of graft-versus-host responses after intestinal transplantation. Overall study context: Multivisceral, liver-intestinal, or isolated intestinal transplants were received by the recipients. Recipients uniformly received anti-thymocyte globulin induction, followed by tacrolimus and steroids for three to four years.

Study results and limitations: When patients had graft-donor T cell macrochimerism, their allografts held high graft-versus-host to host-versus-graft clonal ratios.

Deletions cut 0 bases from V and 3 bases from J, with 12 bases between. The CDR3 length is 15 residues. The germline CDR1 and CDR2 sequences are LGHNA and YSLEER. Sequencing was performed on unstimulated CD8+ T cells sorted from spleen or lymph node cells, taken before intestinal transplant. This rearrangement joins TRBV4-3 to TRBJ2-7; D ambiguous. The TCR sequence derives from a human donor who received an intestinal transplant. The CDR3 region is CASSQEINSYYEQYF. In DNA form, the CDR3 reads TGCGCCAGCAGCCAAGAGATCAACAGCTACTACGAGCAGTACTTC.